This T cell receptor (beta chain) is drawn from a study of a mutant IDH1 vaccine in newly diagnosed glioma (dated by TCRdb to the early 2020s). With respect to the entire study: Of the approximately 29 treated patients, around 60% were male and around 40% were female, and a mean age of roughly 37 years was recorded. Prior to enrollment, standard therapy consisting of radiotherapy alone, temozolomide alone, or radiochemotherapy with temozolomide had been administered to patients, with the combination being received by most patients. Longitudinal TCRB deep sequencing was performed for about two dozen treated patients wherever samples were available for exploratory analyses. Peripheral blood samples were drawn at six visits, namely V03 (baseline), V05, V07, V10, V12 and V13.

Receptor amplification or capture employed the immunoSEQ multiplex PCR assay. Rearranged TCR beta chain sequences were amplified with the hsTCRB Kit following the manufacturer's protocol. Sequencing of TCRB libraries was carried out on an Illumina MiSeq. The original pipeline was this. The kit vendor's proprietary platform handled demultiplexing, trimming and gene mapping. As stored in TCRdb, this immuneACCESS dataset retains in-frame rearrangements with V and J assigned. A fraction of the clones does not appear; measured against another copy, unresolved V genes explain less than half of the discrepancy, and the remainder lacks a known reason. D and trimming were read from the DNA, whereas the V and J calls and clone size are those reported in that table. This sample has about 34,000 clones in its table, and over 60% of those were observed once. The leading ten clones occupy roughly 10% of the sample.

CDR1 and CDR2 are drawn from the germline V gene: MNHNS, SASEGT. Trimming takes 5 bases from V and 7 bases from J, and the germline ends sit 11 bases apart. The CDR3 spans 12 residues, from the cysteine through the phenylalanine. Only CDR3 DNA is held: 36 bases, read in frame from base 1. The sample's time point, from its label and the paper: baseline, week 1 (first vaccination visit). Interpreted using the paper, the treatment or condition label stands for: pre-vaccination baseline after standard-of-care therapy. Newly diagnosed WHO grade 3 or 4 IDH1-mutant astrocytomas showing loss of nuclear ATRX were present in the donors. The samples were drawn from NOA16, a multicentre, single-arm, open-label phase I trial in Germany that tested a mutant IDH1 peptide vaccine in humans for the first time. For immunogenicity testing, the blood drawn at visit V03 was used as the baseline sample. The DNeasy Blood and Tissue Kit was used to extract genomic DNA from EDTA blood for TCRB sequencing.

Beyond this particular receptor, the publication reports: It was noted by the authors that analyses of patient blood samples could not be reproduced owing to sample limitations. Availability determined which PBMC samples were chosen for TCRB deep sequencing. Immune responses induced by the vaccine were seen in about 93% of patients across multiple MHC alleles. Pseudoprogression seemed to be unrelated to changes in the top peripheral T cell clonotypes found by TCRB sequencing.

This clone was seen more than once but under ten times. Its antigen is still unknown. Per-base qualities were not stored, and no clone one base away is much larger. This receptor was obtained from a man between 45 and 60 years old with glioma. Some clones in this sample may be carry-over from other donors' samples. Sequenced material: peripheral blood mononuclear cells (PBMCs), taken from a glioma patient treated with radiotherapy, temozolomide or both. This receptor chain uses TRBV6-1 and TRBJ1-2; 5 matching bases give a weak D call of TRBD1. The nucleotide sequence is given as TGTGCCAGCAGTTGGGGCAGGGTTGGCTACACCTTC. Its coded protein is CASSWGRVGYTF.